This T cell receptor (beta chain) was obtained from a study of cytomegalovirus exposure and HLA in healthy donors. On the study more broadly: About 85 million unique TCR sequences came from HLA-typed donors in an early release.

Turning to this clone: What it binds is unknown.

It was with 60 Vbeta and 13 Jbeta primers that the PCR ran. Using immunoSEQ multiplex PCR, the repertoire was profiled, and TCRdb retains in-frame clones only, with some absent. The sample has some 200,000 clones, roughly 90% seen once. Study-wide findings and caveats: Confirmation was obtained in vitro that a few CMV-associated chains are specific for CMV antigens. CMV serostatus was the only immune exposure information that was available.

The CDR3 is 14 amino acids. The source is a woman aged 18-29 years in good health and CMV-seronegative. The sequenced material came from PBMCs. The chain combines TRBV21-1 with TRBJ1-5. TRBV21-1 is designated a pseudogene. The CDR3 loop is CASSKAGGRQPQHF. The CDR3 region has the DNA TGTGCCAGCAGCAAAGCGGGGGGACGGCAGCCCCAGCATTTT.